Here is one T cell receptor beta chain with its context. Its antigen is undetermined. The CDR3 is 17 amino acids. Germline loops: CDR1 SEHNR, CDR2 FQNEAQ (reference sequence). V was cut by 5 bases and J by 0 bases, with 19 bases left in between. This record comes from a study of long-term antiretroviral therapy in people with HIV. Study background: The 2015 immediate-ART recommendation came about a decade after the earliest samples.

Notes on the study in general: Absence of data on ART adherence, viral resistance or therapy changes was noted.

Investigators performed immunoSEQ version v3.0 at survey level. Libraries were prepared by immunoSEQ multiplex PCR; TCRdb keeps only in-frame clonotypes and omits some of them. In the table there are roughly 9,800 clones, over 75% of which are singletons. This chain joins TRBV7-9 and TRBJ1-2; tentative D call: TRBD1 (6 bases). This TCR was recovered from a middle-aged man with HIV. The sequencing here drew on unsorted PBMCs, taken 0.7 years after starting antiretroviral therapy. The CDR3 region has the DNA TGTGCCAGCAGCGCCTTTTTAGGACAGTCGGCTAACTATGGCTACACCTTC. Translation gives CASSAFLGQSANYGYTF.